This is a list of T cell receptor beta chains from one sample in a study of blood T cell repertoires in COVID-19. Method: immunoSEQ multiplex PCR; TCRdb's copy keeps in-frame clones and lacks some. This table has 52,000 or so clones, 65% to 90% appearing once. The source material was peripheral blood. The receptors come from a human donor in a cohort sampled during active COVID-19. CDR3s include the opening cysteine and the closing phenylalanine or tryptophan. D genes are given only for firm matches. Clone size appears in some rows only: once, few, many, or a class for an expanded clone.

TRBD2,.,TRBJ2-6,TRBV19,CASSRHLGLAGGGGANVLTF,TGTGCCAGTAGTCGGCACTTGGGACTAGCGGGAGGTGGTGGGGCCAACGTCCTGACTTTC
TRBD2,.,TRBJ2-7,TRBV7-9,CASSSIAGGTYEQYF,TGTGCCAGCAGCTCTATAGCGGGAGGAACCTACGAGCAGTACTTC
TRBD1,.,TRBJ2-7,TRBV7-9,CASSLTGGKSYEQYF,TGTGCCAGCAGCTTAACAGGGGGTAAATCCTACGAGCAGTACTTC
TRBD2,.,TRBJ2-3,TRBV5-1,CASSLTSGGDTQYF,TGCGCCAGCAGCCTTACTAGCGGGGGAGATACGCAGTATTTT
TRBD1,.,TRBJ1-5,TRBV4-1,CASSQDRPTGGISNQPQHF,TGCGCCAGCAGCCAAGACCGGCCGACAGGGGGAATAAGCAATCAGCCCCAGCATTTT
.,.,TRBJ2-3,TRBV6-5,CASSYVRGTDTQYF,TGTGCCAGCAGTTACGTCAGGGGAACGGATACGCAGTATTTT
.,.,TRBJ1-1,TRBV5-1,CASSLLGTVNTEAFF,TGCGCCAGCAGCTTGTTGGGCACGGTGAACACTGAAGCTTTCTTT
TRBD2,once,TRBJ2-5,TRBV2,CASSPGGLAGGETQYF,TGTGCCAGCAGCCCCGGGGGACTAGCAGGTGGAGAGACCCAGTACTTC
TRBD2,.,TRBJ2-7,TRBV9,CASSETAGTSYEQYF,TGTGCCAGCAGCGAAACAGCGGGGACCTCCTACGAGCAGTACTTC
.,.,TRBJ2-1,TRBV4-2,CASSRFKSSYNEQFF,TGTGCCAGCAGCCGGTTCAAGAGCTCCTACAATGAGCAGTTCTTC
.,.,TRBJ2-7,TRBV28,CASSLTFHEQYF,TGTGCCAGCAGTTTAACTTTCCACGAGCAGTACTTC
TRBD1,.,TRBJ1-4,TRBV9,CASSVGPTGLNEKLFF,TGTGCCAGCAGCGTAGGCCCGACAGGGTTAAATGAAAAACTGTTTTTT
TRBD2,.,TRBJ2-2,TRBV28,CASTTLAGEVRVTGELFF,TGTGCCAGCACCACCTTAGCGGGAGAGGTGCGAGTCACCGGGGAGCTGTTTTTT
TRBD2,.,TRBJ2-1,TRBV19,CASSPTGGDEQFF,TGTGCCAGTAGTCCCACGGGGGGGGATGAGCAGTTCTTC
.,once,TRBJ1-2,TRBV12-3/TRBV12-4,CASSLRAGYGYTF,TGTGCCAGCAGTTTGAGGGCGGGCTATGGCTACACCTTC
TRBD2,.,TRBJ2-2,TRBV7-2,CASSPGLSNTGELFF,TGTGCCAGCAGCCCGGGACTATCTAACACCGGGGAGCTGTTTTTT
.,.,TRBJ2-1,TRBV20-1,CSARVRREQFF,TGCAGTGCTAGAGTTCGGCGGGAGCAGTTCTTC
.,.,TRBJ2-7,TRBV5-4,CASRVEPLYEQYF,TGTGCCAGCCGCGTCGAACCCCTCTACGAGCAGTACTTC
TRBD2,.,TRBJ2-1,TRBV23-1,CASSQSHDLTVAGGRSYNEQFF,TGCGCCAGCAGTCAATCTCACGACTTGACTGTAGCGGGAGGACGCTCCTACAATGAGCAGTTCTTC
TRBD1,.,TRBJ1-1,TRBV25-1,CASRQTGGVSNTEAFF,TGTGCCAGCAGACAGACAGGGGGCGTTTCGAACACTGAAGCTTTCTTT
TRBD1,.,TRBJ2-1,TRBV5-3,CARSGYGGTGGWGNNEQFF,TGTGCCAGAAGCGGTTATGGCGGGACAGGTGGGTGGGGTAACAATGAGCAGTTCTTC
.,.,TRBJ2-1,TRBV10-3,CAIKLAEALDEQFF,TGTGCCATCAAATTAGCGGAGGCCCTTGATGAGCAGTTCTTC
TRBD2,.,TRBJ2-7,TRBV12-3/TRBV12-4,CASNSGTSYEQYF,TGTGCCAGCAACAGCGGGACTTCCTACGAGCAGTACTTC
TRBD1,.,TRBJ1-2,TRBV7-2,CASSWRGGTNYGYTF,TGTGCCAGCAGCTGGCGAGGGGGCACTAACTATGGCTACACCTTC
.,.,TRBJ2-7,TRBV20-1,CSASRAYEQYF,TGCAGTGCTTCGCGGGCCTACGAGCAGTACTTC
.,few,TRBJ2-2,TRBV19,CASTWRGPTGELFF,TGTGCCAGTACTTGGAGGGGACCGACCGGGGAGCTGTTTTTT
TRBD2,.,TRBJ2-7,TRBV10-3,CAISDPWVAGGRFYEQYF,TGTGCCATCAGTGATCCCTGGGTAGCGGGAGGAAGGTTCTACGAGCAGTACTTC
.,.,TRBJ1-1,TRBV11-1,CASSHQDNKAFF,TGTGCCAGCAGCCACCAGGACAACAAAGCTTTCTTT
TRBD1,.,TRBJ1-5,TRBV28,CASSWDDRGNQPQHF,TGTGCCAGCAGTTGGGACGACAGGGGCAATCAGCCCCAGCATTTT
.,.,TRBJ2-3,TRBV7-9,CASSLGMGASTDTQYF,TGTGCCAGCAGCTTAGGGATGGGGGCATCCACAGATACGCAGTATTTT
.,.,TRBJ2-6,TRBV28,CASRTDGVSSGANVLTF,TGTGCCAGCAGAACTGACGGGGTTAGCTCTGGGGCCAACGTCCTGACTTTC
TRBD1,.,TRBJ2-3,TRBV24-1,CATSDAIRDRATDTQYF,TGTGCCACCAGTGACGCTATCCGGGACAGGGCCACAGATACGCAGTATTTT